This T cell receptor beta chain was recorded in a study of blood T cell repertoires in COVID-19. As handled by the study authors: Estimates of nucleated cell counts were drawn from the amplification of reference gene primers. Assay used: immunoSEQ multiplex PCR; TCRdb lists only in-frame clones, some missing. V, J and clone size reflect that table, while D and trimming were determined from the DNA. The repertoire holds around 140,000 clones, about 88% seen once, with approximately 18% in the top ten. There are 17 residues in the CDR3. The junction had 11 bases not matched to a gene; V was cut back by 3 bases and J by 8 bases. Germline CDR1 SGHAT, CDR2 FQNNGV.

The receptor was isolated from an elderly woman with acute or convalescent COVID-19. The specimen was peripheral blood. V and J are TRBV11-2 and TRBJ1-6, with 9 nucleotides matching TRBD1. CDR3 amino acids: CASSLAGQGSSYSPLHF. Written as DNA, the CDR3 is TGTGCCAGCAGCTTGGCGGGACAGGGTTCCTCTTATTCACCCCTCCACTTT.